One sample yielded the 32 T cell receptor beta chains listed below, sequenced in a study of cytomegalovirus exposure and HLA in healthy donors. PCR employed 60 Vbeta and 13 Jbeta primers. Sequencing used immunoSEQ multiplex PCR; TCRdb keeps in-frame clones, though not all of them. The sample comprises 150,000 to 200,000 clones, around three quarters of which are singletons, and around 2.3% rests with the top ten. The sample was PBMCs. Source of these receptors: a woman between 50 and 59 years old in good health and CMV-seronegative.

The CDR3 spells CANHRVGNYGYTF. The CDR3 DNA reads as TGTGCCAACCACAGGGTTGGGAACTATGGCTACACCTTC. This chain links TRBV6-1 with TRBJ1-2, with D perhaps TRBD1 (6 bases). The V and J ends lost 10 bases and 2 bases respectively, with 14 bases between them. The length of the CDR3 is 13 residues. From germline, CDR1 is MNHNS and CDR2 SASEGT.

This clone was seen a single time. The chain is built from TRBV21-1 and TRBJ1-2. TRBV21-1 is shown as a pseudogene. The CDR3 length is 16 residues. The CDR3 loop reads CASSKIWRPSNYGYTF. For the CDR3, the DNA is TGTGCCAGCAGCAAAATTTGGAGGCCCTCTAACTATGGCTACACCTTC.

The CDR3 here is CASSLDGGQSTDTQYF. CDR3 DNA sequence: TGTGCCAGCAGCTTGGACGGTGGTCAAAGCACAGATACGCAGTATTTT. The chain links TRBV5-6 to TRBJ2-3; D remains ambiguous. In germline, CDR1 is SGHDT, CDR2 YYEEEE. With 0 bases removed from V and 0 bases from J, the gap between germline ends came to 11 bases. The CDR3 sequence is 16 residues long.

The rearrangement joins TRBV6-5 to TRBJ2-3, with 10 bases that match TRBD1. The CDR3 has 15 residues. J lost 4 bases, V lost 4 bases, and 5 bases had no gene match. The germline V gene encodes CDR1 MNHEY and CDR2 SVGAGI. As DNA, the CDR3 is TGTGCCAGCAGTTGGCGGACAGGGGGTGCAGATACGCAGTATTTT. It translates to CASSWRTGGADTQYF.

The CDR3 loop is CASRKTGSDYGYTF. The CDR3 DNA reads TGTGCCAGCAGAAAGACAGGCTCGGACTATGGCTACACCTTC. The chain recombines TRBV2 with TRBJ1-2, with D possibly matching TRBD1 (6 bases). Germline V CDR1 and CDR2: SNHLY, FYNNEI. The CDR3 runs 14 residues. Trimming pared 6 bases from V and 3 bases from J, leaving 14 bases between.

The V and J genes are TRBV7-3 and TRBJ2-2; 7 positions match TRBD1. The CDR3 is made up of 16 amino acids. V trimming: 2 bases; J trimming: 1 base; junction bases outside the gene matches: 4. CDR1 and CDR2 from the germline V gene are SGHTA and FQGTGA. The CDR3 region is CASSLSGTENTGELFF. In DNA form, the CDR3 reads TGTGCCAGCAGCTTATCCGGGACAGAGAACACCGGGGAGCTGTTTTTT.

The chain combines TRBV4-2 with TRBJ1-2; TRBD1 matches at 7 bases. After removal of 0 bases from V and 8 bases from J, the junction contained 9 bases not matched to a gene. Germline CDR1 is LGHNA and CDR2 is YNFKEQ. The CDR3 is 15 residues long. CDR3 coding DNA: TGTGCCAGCAGCCAAGATTGGGAAGGGACAGCCGGCTACACCTTC. This codes for CASSQDWEGTAGYTF.

The CDR3, as DNA: TGTGCCAGCAGTTTATGGGGGACAGATATGAACACTGAAGCTTTCTTT. It specifies CASSLWGTDMNTEAFF. This rearrangement joins TRBV28 to TRBJ1-1; 7 bases line up with TRBD1. Germline V gene data show CDR1 as MDHEN and CDR2 as SYDVKM. The CDR3 loop spans 16 amino acids. The trim removed 0 bases at V and 0 bases at J, leaving 4 bases unmatched.

V usage is TRBV30 and J usage is TRBJ1-1; TRBD1 aligns across 7 bases. With V trimmed by 3 bases and J by 5 bases, 6 bases remained unmatched. CDR1 GTSNPN and CDR2 SVGIG come from the germline V gene (reference sequence). This CDR3 has 13 amino acids. The CDR3 loop reads CAWREGAGTEAFF. The DNA of the CDR3 is TGTGCCTGGAGGGAGGGGGCTGGGACTGAAGCTTTCTTT.

The chain has TRBV4-2 and TRBJ2-7, with 7 bases that match TRBD1. Germline lookup yields CDR1 LGHNA and CDR2 YNFKEQ. The CDR3 is made up of 16 amino acids. After removal of 0 bases from V and 3 bases from J, the junction contained 8 bases not matched to a gene. CDR3 sequence (DNA): TGTGCCAGCAGCCAAGATGACGGGGACAGCAGCTACGAGCAGTACTTC. Encoded protein: CASSQDDGDSSYEQYF.

The chain couples TRBV6-5 to TRBJ2-5, with a possible D match to TRBD2 (5 bases). Germline CDR1 MNHEY, CDR2 SVGAGI. CDR3 length: 16 amino acids. Between the trimmed V and J ends, which lost 0 bases and 3 bases, there was a span of 14 bases. The CDR3: CASSYSTGWREETQYF. CDR3 DNA: TGTGCCAGCAGTTACTCGACGGGGTGGCGGGAAGAGACCCAGTACTTC.

The chain has TRBV6-5 and TRBJ1-1; TRBD1 agrees at 7 bases. The V segment lost 4 bases and the J segment 0 bases; nucleotides outside the gene matches: 5. The CDR3 has 15 residues. Germline V gives CDR1 MNHEY, CDR2 SVGAGI. CDR3 bases: TGTGCCAGCAGTTGGACAGGTGGCATGAACACTGAAGCTTTCTTT. Residues: CASSWTGGMNTEAFF.

The sample holds a few counts of this clone. The chain couples TRBV4-3 to TRBJ1-4; D perhaps matches TRBD1 (6 bases). Germline values: CDR1 LGHNA, CDR2 YSLEER. Trimming removed 0 bases at V and 5 bases at J, with 13 bases between. The CDR3 sequence is 16 residues long. In nucleotides, the CDR3 is TGCGCCAGCAGCCAAGATACAGGCCAGGGGAATGAAAAACTGTTTTTT. This translates into CASSQDTGQGNEKLFF.

V usage is TRBV9 and J usage is TRBJ2-3, with D maybe TRBD1 (5 bases). The CDR3 length is 18 residues. V dropped 0 bases and J dropped 2 bases, with 19 bases sitting between them. The germline V gene has CDR1 SGDLS and CDR2 YYNGEE. CDR3 DNA: TGTGCCAGCAGCGTAGAAGGGCGGCGCCGACAGAACACAGATACGCAGTATTTT. This gives the protein CASSVEGRRRQNTDTQYF.

The chain uses TRBV28 and TRBJ2-7, with 8 positions matching TRBD2. The CDR3 totals 16 residues. From germline, CDR1 is MDHEN and CDR2 SYDVKM. Trimming cost V 8 bases and J 6 bases; bases outside gene matches: 18. Here the CDR3 reads CASRPAGVSGHLEQYF. The DNA for the CDR3 is TGTGCCAGCCGTCCAGCGGGAGTGTCGGGGCACCTCGAGCAGTACTTC. The whole variable domain, remainder taken from reference TRBV28 and TRBJ2-7, is DVKVTQSSRYLVKRTGEKVFLECVQDMDHENMFWYRQDPGLGLRLIYFSYDVKMKEKGDIPEGYSVSREKKERFSLILESASTNQTSMYLCASRPAGVSGHLEQYFGPGTRLTVT.

This chain uses TRBV11-2 with TRBJ1-6, with D possibly matching TRBD1 (5 bases). Trimming shortened V by 5 bases and J by 0 bases, and 14 bases separated the two germline ends. The germline V gene has CDR1 SGHAT and CDR2 FQNNGV. The CDR3 is made up of 17 amino acids. The CDR3 region has the DNA TGTGCCAGCAGCCCCGTGGGGGGGAGCTCCTATAATTCACCCCTCCACTTT. Protein sequence: CASSPVGGSSYNSPLHF. The full variable domain, in which reference TRBV11-2 and TRBJ1-6 provide the parts outside the CDR3, is EAGVAQSPRYKIIEKRQSVAFWCNPISGHATLYWYQQILGQGPKLLIQFQNNGVVDDSQLPKDRFSAERLKGVDSTLKIQPAKLEDSAVYLCASSPVGGSSYNSPLHFGNGTRLTVT.

The chain combines TRBV10-3 with TRBJ1-1; D unresolved. This CDR3 region has 13 residues. Trimming stripped 3 bases from V and 2 bases from J, with 7 bases between. Germline V gives CDR1 ENHRY, CDR2 SYGVKD. CDR3 sequence reads: CAISEGVNTEAFF. The CDR3 DNA follows: TGTGCCATCAGTGAAGGAGTAAACACTGAAGCTTTCTTT.

The chain employs TRBV7-9 and TRBJ2-4; a weak D match, TRBD1 (5 bases). The CDR3 covers 16 residues. The germline V gene has CDR1 SEHNR and CDR2 FQNEAQ (reference sequence). The V end lost 1 base, the J end lost 5 bases, and 15 bases lay between the germline ends. CDR3 region: CASSLGARVYQNIQYF. CDR3 DNA sequence: TGTGCCAGCAGCTTAGGGGCCAGGGTCTACCAAAACATTCAGTACTTC. Combining the CDR3 with reference TRBV7-9 and TRBJ2-4 gives the whole variable domain DTGVSQNPRHKITKRGQNVTFRCDPISEHNRLYWYRQTLGQGPEFLTYFQNEAQLEKSRLLSDRFSAERPKGSFSTLEIQRTEQGDSAMYLCASSLGARVYQNIQYFGAGTRLSVL.

The chain recombines TRBV18 with TRBJ1-5; D gene unclear. Germline CDR1 KGHSH, CDR2 LQKENI. The CDR3 has 13 residues. V was clipped by 3 bases and J by 6 bases, with 9 bases between them. As DNA, the CDR3 is TGTGCCAGCTCACCCTCGGTTGGTCAGCCCCAGCATTTT. Its protein product is CASSPSVGQPQHF.

This chain links TRBV7-8 with TRBJ2-2; 14 positions agree with TRBD2. Germline loops: CDR1 SGHVS, CDR2 FQNEAQ. Germline trimming cut 3 bases from V and 5 bases from J; bases unmatched to any gene: 2. This CDR3 is 16 amino acids long. The DNA for the CDR3 is TGTGCCAGCAGCTTCCGGACTAGCGGGGGGACCGGGGAGCTGTTTTTT. It specifies CASSFRTSGGTGELFF.

The rearrangement links TRBV29-1 to TRBJ2-5; 9 bases fit TRBD2. This CDR3 is built from 13 residues. J gave up 4 bases and V 4 bases, and 4 bases lay outside the gene matches. The germline CDR1 and CDR2 sequences are SQVTM and ANQGSEA. CDR3 protein: CSVVAGGPETQYF. The CDR3, as DNA: TGCAGCGTTGTGGCGGGAGGGCCAGAGACCCAGTACTTC.

This clone turned up a few times. The gene calls are TRBV5-1 and TRBJ1-1; TRBD1 is a possible D gene (5 bases). Germline V gene data show CDR1 as SGHRS and CDR2 as YFSETQ. V was clipped by 4 bases and J by 4 bases, with 17 bases between them. The length of the CDR3 is 15 residues. The CDR3 nucleotides read TGCGCCAGCAGCCCCCAGGGAGGTAAGGGCACTGAAGCTTTCTTT. This sequence encodes CASSPQGGKGTEAFF.

The chain carries TRBV6-5 and TRBJ2-7; the D gene is possibly TRBD1 (5 bases). V lost 5 bases and J 0 bases, leaving 11 bases between the germline ends. The CDR3 consists of 14 residues. CDR1 and CDR2 from the germline V gene are MNHEY and SVGAGI. The CDR3 region is CASSPQDLSYEQYF. CDR3 DNA: TGTGCCAGCAGTCCACAGGACCTCTCCTACGAGCAGTACTTC.

The chain uses TRBV6-1 and TRBJ2-3; no reliable D call. Trimming took off 0 bases at V and 5 bases at J, with 6 bases between the two ends. From germline, CDR1 is MNHNS and CDR2 SASEGT. The length of the CDR3 is 13 residues. The CDR3 sequence is CASSEATGDTQYF. CDR3 DNA sequence: TGTGCCAGCAGTGAAGCGACGGGAGATACGCAGTATTTT.

This clone was found a few times. The chain couples TRBV11-3 to TRBJ2-1; 11 bases are a match to TRBD1. There are 15 residues in the CDR3. Looked up from germline, CDR1 is SGHNT and CDR2 is YENEEA. The ends lost 5 bases at V and 6 bases at J; junction bases unmatched: 6. The CDR3, as DNA: TGTGCCAGCAGCCCGGACAGGGGGCAGGTCAATGAGCAGTTCTTC. This translates into CASSPDRGQVNEQFF.

V is TRBV6-1 and J is TRBJ2-7, with 7 bases that match TRBD1. CDR1 is MNHNS, CDR2 SASEGT, per germline. The CDR3 is 14 amino acids. The V segment lost 7 bases and the J segment 1 base; nucleotides outside the gene matches: 7. The CDR3 is CASKSGQTSYEQYF. The CDR3 DNA is TGTGCCAGCAAGTCGGGACAGACGTCCTACGAGCAGTACTTC.

This chain links TRBV6-5 with TRBJ2-1; 8 bases match TRBD1. V shed 0 bases, J shed 8 bases, and the junction held 9 bases outside the gene matches. Looked up from germline, CDR1 is MNHEY and CDR2 is SVGAGI. There are 16 residues in the CDR3. The CDR3 DNA is TGTGCCAGCAGTTACTCCCCTTACGACAGGGGATATGAGCAGTTCTTC. This gives the protein CASSYSPYDRGYEQFF.

V gene TRBV6-6 combines with J gene TRBJ2-2; the D gene is possibly TRBD1 (7 bases). Germline V gene data show CDR1 as MNHNY and CDR2 as SVGAGI (reference sequence). With 4 bases removed from V and 4 bases from J, the gap between germline ends came to 13 bases. CDR3 length: 15 amino acids. CDR3 sequence: CASSSQGGGTGELFF. The CDR3 DNA reads TGTGCCAGCAGTTCTCAGGGGGGTGGCACCGGGGAGCTGTTTTTT.

The rearrangement joins TRBV6-5 to TRBJ1-2, with no clear D. Per the germline V gene, CDR1 is MNHEY and CDR2 is SVGAGI. V lost 0 bases and J 5 bases, leaving 16 bases between the germline ends. CDR3 size: 16 residues. DNA for the CDR3: TGTGCCAGCAGTTACTCGATCTGGGCAGCAAGTTATGGCTACACCTTC. This sequence encodes CASSYSIWAASYGYTF.

V gene TRBV7-2 combines with J gene TRBJ1-5; D is unresolved. Germline V lookup: CDR1 SGHTA, CDR2 FQGNSA. V was clipped by 2 bases and J by 0 bases, with 8 bases between them. The CDR3 contains 15 residues. As DNA, the CDR3 is TGTGCCAGCAGCTTAACACTATATAGCAATCAGCCCCAGCATTTT. It specifies CASSLTLYSNQPQHF.

This clone was seen a handful of times. This chain joins TRBV7-3 and TRBJ2-5; tentative D call: TRBD2 (6 bases). This CDR3 is built from 16 residues. The germline V and J ends were trimmed by 0 bases and 2 bases, with 13 bases remaining between them. The V gene's germline CDR1 is SGHTA and CDR2 FQGTGA. CDR3 DNA: TGTGCCAGCAGCTTAACGTCAGGTCGGGGGCAAGAGACCCAGTACTTC. Translation: CASSLTSGRGQETQYF.

The chain combines TRBV19 with TRBJ2-7; 9 bases line up with TRBD1. Germline CDR1 reads LNHDA; CDR2 reads SQIVND (reference sequence). V was clipped by 5 bases and J by 6 bases; unmatched bases: 8. The CDR3 is made up of 14 amino acids. CDR3 sequence (DNA): TGTGCCAGTAGTGGCGTACAGGGGGCGGGCGAGCAGTACTTC. Translating it yields CASSGVQGAGEQYF.